Below, 10 T cell receptor beta chains from the same sample are listed, as sequenced in a study of blood T cells in healthy people across ages. Combining a sample-barcoded 5' primer with a J-beta primer mix, a second PCR ran for roughly 7 to 12 cycles. From the 5' RACE reads, TCRdb called clonotypes with MiXCR, one entry per CDR3 protein. This sample has 1.5 million to 2 million distinct CDR3 sequences; 40% to 55% occur once, and the top ten carry less than 2.5%. The specimen sequenced was blood. Receptors originate from a woman aged 40 to 50 in good health.

This clonotype was observed many times. J is TRBJ2-7 and V is TRBV15, with D unresolved. CDR3 size: 14 residues. Germline V lookup: CDR1 LNHNV, CDR2 YYDKDF (reference sequence). The ends were cut back, 1 base at V and 7 bases at J, with 14 bases in the middle. The CDR3 reads CATSRGQGSREQYF. CDR3 DNA: TGTGCCACCAGCAGAGGACAAGGTTCTCGGGAGCAGTACTTC.

J is TRBJ2-1 and V is TRBV2; 8 nucleotides match TRBD2. Germline V gene data show CDR1 as SNHLY and CDR2 as FYNNEI. With V trimmed by 6 bases and J by 15 bases, 7 bases remained unmatched. The CDR3 consists of 11 residues. This CDR3 reads CASRGTRGAFF. CDR3 coding DNA: TGTGCCAGCAGGGGGACTAGGGGGGCGTTCTTC.

The chain joins TRBV10-3 to TRBJ2-1; D remains ambiguous. The CDR3 contains 13 residues. Germline V lookup: CDR1 ENHRY, CDR2 SYGVKD. The V gene lost 5 bases and the J gene lost 7 bases, with 12 bases spanning the gap. CDR3 amino acids: CAISPPSSNEQFF. CDR3 in DNA: TGTGCCATCAGTCCCCCCTCGTCAAATGAGCAGTTCTTC.

The rearrangement uses TRBV28 and TRBJ1-1; D is uncertain. V lost 3 bases to trimming and J lost 11 bases, with 10 bases between them. CDR3 size: 11 residues. Germline lookup yields CDR1 MDHEN and CDR2 SYDVKM. The CDR3 DNA reads as TGTGCCAGCAGTTTCTTTTCTGGGGCTTTCTTT. It encodes CASSFFSGAFF.

The chain has TRBV20-1 and TRBJ2-3; 8 bases fit TRBD2. Germline lookup yields CDR1 DFQATT and CDR2 SNEGSKA (reference sequence). V lost 3 bases and J lost 7; bases outside the gene matches: 9. The CDR3 loop spans 14 amino acids. The CDR3 protein is CSASGGAVINTQYF. The CDR3 bases are TGCAGTGCTAGCGGGGGGGCCGTAATAAATACGCAGTATTTT.

Worth noting for this clonotype: The junction does not match germline at one end; this may be a read error. The genes are TRBV7-7 and TRBJ2-5; TRBD2 matches 12 bases. Germline CDR1 and CDR2: SSHAT and FNYEAQ (reference sequence). The CDR3 totals 17 residues. The CDR3 here is CASSLSKTSGGRETQYF. In DNA form, the CDR3 reads TGTGCTAGCAGCTTATCCAAAACTAGCGGGGGGAGAGAGACCCAGTACTTC.

In regard to this clonotype: A junction end diverges from the germline sequence, so it may reflect a read error. The chain couples TRBV5-1 to TRBJ2-3, with 10 bases lining up with TRBD1. The germline gives CDR1 SGHRS, CDR2 YFSETQ. This CDR3 region has 18 residues. In DNA, the CDR3 is TGCGCCTGCAGCTTCCGATTCCGGGACAGGGGCAGCACAGATACGCAGTATTTT. Amino acid sequence: CACSFRFRDRGSTDTQYF.

The J gene is TRBJ2-3, the V gene TRBV29-1, with 12 bases identical to TRBD2. Germline loops: CDR1 SQVTM, CDR2 ANQGSEA. Unmatched junction bases numbered 11, after V lost 0 bases and J lost 4 bases. The CDR3 totals 18 residues. The CDR3 coding sequence is TGCAGCGTTGAAGATCCGACTAGCGGGGGAATTGGGGCAGATACGCAGTATTTT. This sequence encodes CSVEDPTSGGIGADTQYF.

V and J are TRBV5-5 and TRBJ2-1, with D possibly called TRBD1 or TRBD2 (5 bases each). Trimming took 1 base from V and 9 from J, leaving 11 bases between them. CDR3 length equals 13 residues. Germline values: CDR1 SGHKS, CDR2 YYEKEE (reference sequence). The chain's CDR3 is CASSLTAGSEQFF. Here the CDR3 DNA reads TGTGCCAGCAGCTTGACTGCAGGGAGTGAGCAGTTCTTC.

Written as DNA, the CDR3 is TGTGCCAGCAGTTACGATTCTGGGCCAGATGAGTCACCCCTCCACTTT. Protein: CASSYDSGPDESPLHF. V gene TRBV6-5 combines with J gene TRBJ1-6; no firm D call. V lost 2 bases to trimming and J lost 10 bases, with 18 bases between them. The CDR3 runs to 16 residues. Germline CDR1 reads MNHEY; CDR2 reads SVGAGI.